The rows below give T cell receptor beta chains drawn from one sample of a study of blood T cell repertoires in COVID-19. TCRdb's copy holds only in-frame clones and misses some; the assay was immunoSEQ multiplex PCR. In the table there are around 240,000 clones, more than 75% of which are singletons. Sequencing used PBMCs or T cells enriched from blood (not recorded which). Receptors were obtained from a woman aged 50 to 60 who had recovered from COVID-19. The CDR3 runs from the conserved cysteine through the conserved F or W. The D gene is left open where the match is weak. Clone size is given for some rows only: seen once, a few or many times, or a class if the clone is expanded.

-	TRBV2	-	TRBJ2-7	CASTTRWAGDEQYF	TGTGCCAGCACAACCCGATGGGCTGGCGACGAGCAGTACTTC
-	TRBV9	-	TRBJ2-2	CASRRDTHTGELFF	TGTGCCAGCAGACGGGACACTCACACCGGGGAGCTGTTTTTT
-	TRBV3-1/TRBV3-2	TRBD1	TRBJ2-2	CASSRGQGATGELFF	TGTGCCAGCAGCCGCGGACAGGGTGCCACCGGGGAGCTGTTTTTT
-	TRBV3-1/TRBV3-2	-	TRBJ1-2	CASSPEGVWRGYGYTF	TGTGCCAGCAGCCCCGAGGGGGTATGGAGAGGCTATGGCTACACCTTC
once	TRBV28	TRBD2	TRBJ2-7	CASSPPPGGGAYEQYF	TGTGCCAGCAGTCCCCCCCCCGGGGGAGGGGCCTACGAGCAGTACTTC
few	TRBV11-2	TRBD2	TRBJ2-1	CASSLSSGGINEQFF	TGTGCCAGCAGCTTATCTAGCGGGGGGATTAATGAGCAGTTCTTC
-	TRBV2	-	TRBJ2-2	CASSEASGHTGELFF	TGTGCCAGCAGTGAAGCTAGCGGTCACACCGGGGAGCTGTTTTTT
-	TRBV12-3/TRBV12-4	-	TRBJ1-1	CASSLIKGTEAFF	TGTGCCAGCAGTTTAATTAAGGGGACTGAAGCTTTCTTT
-	TRBV28	TRBD1	TRBJ2-1	CASSSVSTGALYEQFF	TGTGCCAGCAGTTCCGTTTCGACAGGGGCGCTCTATGAGCAGTTCTTC
once	TRBV7-9	TRBD1	TRBJ1-4	CASSRGQSFNEKLFF	TGTGCCAGCAGCCGGGGACAGTCTTTTAATGAAAAACTGTTTTTT
-	TRBV12-5	-	TRBJ2-5	CASGAGTQETQYF	TGTGCTAGTGGTGCCGGGACACAAGAGACCCAGTACTTC
-	TRBV3-1/TRBV3-2	TRBD2	TRBJ2-7	CASSQSPAGVGYEQYF	TGTGCCAGCAGCCAATCCCCAGCGGGAGTAGGGTACGAGCAGTACTTC
once	TRBV4-1	TRBD2	TRBJ2-3	CASSQERAGGPDTQYF	TGCGCCAGCAGCCAAGAGAGAGCGGGAGGCCCAGATACGCAGTATTTT
-	TRBV30	-	TRBJ1-3	CAWTPGHSSGNTIYF	TGTGCCTGGACTCCGGGACACTCCTCTGGAAACACCATATATTTT
-	TRBV11-1	-	TRBJ2-2	CASSLQVNTGELFF	TGTGCCAGCAGCTTACAGGTGAACACCGGGGAGCTGTTTTTT
-	TRBV4-1	-	TRBJ1-4	CASSQGENDFFDEKLFF	TGCGCCAGCAGCCAAGGGGAGAACGATTTCTTTGATGAAAAACTGTTTTTT
-	TRBV5-1	-	TRBJ2-5	CASSQQADLQETQYF	TGCGCCAGCAGCCAACAAGCGGACCTACAAGAGACCCAGTACTTC
-	TRBV11-2	-	TRBJ2-2	CASSQVQGSGELFF	TGTGCCAGCAGCCAGGTCCAGGGATCCGGGGAGCTGTTTTTT
-	TRBV6-1	-	TRBJ1-2	CASSEENRWALTYGYTF	TGTGCCAGCAGTGAAGAGAACAGGTGGGCTTTGACCTATGGCTACACCTTC
-	TRBV4-3	TRBD2	TRBJ2-3	CASSQASGGADTQYF	TGCGCCAGCAGCCAAGCTAGCGGGGGCGCAGATACGCAGTATTTT
-	TRBV5-1	TRBD1	TRBJ1-1	CASSLRGTGNPEAFF	TGCGCCAGCAGCTTGAGAGGGACAGGGAACCCCGAAGCTTTCTTT
-	TRBV4-1	-	TRBJ1-2	CASSQGDGGRRGYTF	TGCGCCAGCAGCCAAGGGGACGGGGGGCGTCGTGGCTACACCTTC
once	TRBV19	TRBD1	TRBJ1-2	CASTPGQAIYGYTF	TGTGCCAGTACCCCAGGACAGGCCATCTATGGCTACACCTTC
-	TRBV12-3/TRBV12-4	-	TRBJ1-2	CASTFGHLYGYTF	TGTGCCAGCACCTTTGGACATCTATATGGCTACACCTTC
-	TRBV7-2	-	TRBJ2-5	CASSQREVETQYF	TGTGCCAGCAGCCAGAGGGAGGTGGAGACCCAGTACTTC
few	TRBV11-2	TRBD1	TRBJ2-7	CASTQGAHYEQYF	TGTGCCAGCACACAGGGGGCACATTACGAGCAGTACTTC
-	TRBV28	TRBD1	TRBJ2-7	CASSPRWDSYEQYF	TGTGCCAGCAGCCCAAGGTGGGACAGCTACGAGCAGTACTTC
-	TRBV27	-	TRBJ2-7	CASSLVQGYEQYF	TGTGCCAGCAGTTTAGTGCAGGGGTACGAGCAGTACTTC
-	TRBV7-9	TRBD1	TRBJ1-6	CASSSGGSSASYNSPLHF	TGTGCCAGCAGTTCAGGGGGCAGTTCTGCCTCCTATAATTCACCCCTCCACTTT
-	TRBV6-5	-	TRBJ2-7	CASSLQARREQYF	TGTGCCAGCAGCTTACAGGCTAGAAGGGAGCAGTACTTC
-	TRBV6-5	TRBD1	TRBJ1-2	CASRRRQGPYGYTF	TGTGCCAGCAGGAGAAGACAGGGGCCATATGGCTACACCTTC
-	TRBV9	TRBD1	TRBJ1-2	CASSPRDRGPSEGGYTF	TGTGCCAGCAGCCCTCGGGACAGGGGGCCATCCGAGGGTGGCTACACCTTC
once	TRBV7-9	TRBD2	TRBJ2-1	CASSQLAGGVSEQFF	TGTGCCAGCAGCCAACTAGCGGGAGGAGTGAGTGAGCAGTTCTTC
-	TRBV27	TRBD2	TRBJ2-3	CASSPEGTRGRTQYF	TGTGCCAGCAGCCCCGAAGGGACTAGGGGCCGTACGCAGTATTTT
-	TRBV5-1	TRBD1	TRBJ1-2	CASSLDSATGQGYGYTF	TGCGCCAGCAGCTTGGATTCAGCGACGGGACAGGGCTATGGCTACACCTTC
-	TRBV2	TRBD1	TRBJ1-1	CATTGDGTEAFF	TGTGCCACGACAGGGGACGGCACTGAAGCTTTCTTT
once	TRBV18	TRBD1	TRBJ2-7	CASSQSQGANEQYF	TGTGCCAGCTCGCAGTCACAGGGGGCGAACGAGCAGTACTTC
-	TRBV12-5	TRBD1	TRBJ2-1	CASGLAGTGGSYNEQFF	TGTGCTAGTGGTTTGGCCGGGACAGGGGGTTCCTACAATGAGCAGTTCTTC
-	TRBV5-4	-	TRBJ2-6	CASRDSGANVLTF	TGTGCCAGCCGAGATTCTGGGGCCAACGTCCTGACTTTC
once	TRBV7-2	-	TRBJ2-7	CASSQGGTVSYEQYF	TGTGCCAGCAGCCAAGGGGGGACAGTCTCCTACGAGCAGTACTTC
-	TRBV5-1	-	TRBJ1-2	CASSPLTGANYGYTF	TGCGCCAGCAGCCCCCTGACAGGAGCTAACTATGGCTACACCTTC
-	TRBV7-6	TRBD2	TRBJ2-3	CASSLGLAGESSDTQYF	TGTGCCAGCAGCCTGGGACTAGCGGGAGAATCGTCAGATACGCAGTATTTT
-	TRBV28	-	TRBJ2-1	CASSPYTYNEQFF	TGTGCCAGCAGCCCTTATACCTACAATGAGCAGTTCTTC
-	TRBV11-3	-	TRBJ1-2	CASSAGGGYTF	TGTGCCAGCAGCGCGGGGGGTGGCTACACCTTC
-	TRBV3-1/TRBV3-2	-	TRBJ1-2	CASSQITTYGYTF	TGTGCCAGCAGCCAAATAACAACCTATGGCTACACCTTC
-	TRBV4-1	TRBD1	TRBJ1-2	CASSQPSGGYGYTF	TGCGCCAGCAGCCAACCCTCAGGGGGCTATGGCTACACCTTC
-	TRBV9	TRBD2	TRBJ2-5	CASSVGSGGAGETQYF	TGTGCCAGCAGCGTAGGTAGCGGGGGGGCCGGGGAGACCCAGTACTTC
-	TRBV28	-	TRBJ2-5	CASSLGSGPAETQYF	TGTGCCAGCAGTTTAGGCAGCGGGCCCGCCGAGACCCAGTACTTC
-	TRBV15	-	TRBJ1-6	CATSRDTGVPPLHF	TGTGCCACCAGCAGAGATACGGGTGTGCCACCCCTCCACTTT
-	TRBV11-3	-	TRBJ1-2	CASSSPEIYGYTF	TGTGCCAGCAGCTCCCCTGAGATCTATGGCTACACCTTC